A selection of T cell receptor beta chains follows, all from one sample in a study of cytomegalovirus exposure and HLA in healthy donors. The protocol was immunoSEQ multiplex PCR, while the TCRdb copy is restricted to in-frame clones and leaves out a portion. This sample yields some 25,000 clones, of which 79% are seen a single time; approximately 4.9% belongs to the top ten. The sample comprised PBMCs. The receptors shown here come from a male donor in good health and CMV-seronegative. The conserved cysteine and the conserved F or W are not part of the CDR3 here.

cdr3_aa: ASSRTGTGYEQY; v_call: TRBV4-3; j_call: TRBJ2-7
cdr3_aa: ASSPPGGGNTEAF; v_call: TRBV18; j_call: TRBJ1-1
cdr3_aa: ASSQDRGGAYEQY; v_call: TRBV4-1; j_call: TRBJ2-7
cdr3_aa: ASSLEAGGGYNEQF; v_call: TRBV7-2; j_call: TRBJ2-1
cdr3_aa: AWNWGDRVSRGYT; v_call: TRBV30; j_call: TRBJ1-2
cdr3_aa: ASSGTPGEDTGELF; v_call: TRBV9; j_call: TRBJ2-2
cdr3_aa: ASSQGQTYEQY; v_call: TRBV5-1; j_call: TRBJ2-7
cdr3_aa: ASSHDRSSYNEQF; v_call: TRBV7-9; j_call: TRBJ2-1
cdr3_aa: ATSREAGQGFYEQY; v_call: TRBV15; j_call: TRBJ2-7
cdr3_aa: ASSWGDEGKQF; v_call: TRBV5-1; j_call: TRBJ2-1
cdr3_aa: ASSVTSAPFTDTQY; v_call: TRBV9; j_call: TRBJ2-3
cdr3_aa: ASSSRDPGYEQY; v_call: TRBV27; j_call: TRBJ2-7
cdr3_aa: ASSVEAQGTGYT; v_call: TRBV9; j_call: TRBJ1-2
cdr3_aa: ASSLVVAGGFGANVLT; v_call: TRBV5-4; j_call: TRBJ2-6
cdr3_aa: ASRQGFNQPQH; v_call: TRBV6-5; j_call: TRBJ1-5
cdr3_aa: ASSQTGSGEKLF; v_call: TRBV2; j_call: TRBJ1-4
cdr3_aa: ASRSWDRGNGTQY; v_call: TRBV10-1; j_call: TRBJ2-5
cdr3_aa: ASSISAGGADTQY; v_call: TRBV19; j_call: TRBJ2-3
cdr3_aa: ASSPNTGELF; v_call: TRBV5-1; j_call: TRBJ2-2
cdr3_aa: ASSGTGVRVSGNTIY; v_call: TRBV2; j_call: TRBJ1-3
cdr3_aa: ASSPLPDRGAQF; v_call: TRBV27; j_call: TRBJ2-1
cdr3_aa: ASSFTGGTEAF; v_call: TRBV11-3; j_call: TRBJ1-1
cdr3_aa: AIIPTGLRGYT; v_call: TRBV10-3; j_call: TRBJ1-2
cdr3_aa: ASLIRGIPDTQY; v_call: TRBV10-1; j_call: TRBJ2-3
cdr3_aa: ASSLSGRSVHGYT; v_call: TRBV11-2; j_call: TRBJ1-2
cdr3_aa: ASSFRQGTYNEQF; v_call: TRBV7-8; j_call: TRBJ2-1
cdr3_aa: ASSFGGGPRDRNQPQH; v_call: TRBV7-2; j_call: TRBJ1-5
cdr3_aa: ASSTQPPGLATDTQY; v_call: TRBV7-2; j_call: TRBJ2-3
cdr3_aa: ASSETVGGANGYT; v_call: TRBV2; j_call: TRBJ1-2
cdr3_aa: AWGPQGAREQY; v_call: TRBV30; j_call: TRBJ2-7
cdr3_aa: ASSSLAGTDTQY; v_call: TRBV19; j_call: TRBJ2-3
cdr3_aa: ASSQRDLMAGLGNEQF; v_call: TRBV4-2; j_call: TRBJ2-1
cdr3_aa: AWSSWQKNIQY; v_call: TRBV30; j_call: TRBJ2-4
cdr3_aa: ASSYSTSGAYEQY; v_call: TRBV6-5; j_call: TRBJ2-7
cdr3_aa: ASSLEWTGGYEQY; v_call: TRBV11-2; j_call: TRBJ2-7
cdr3_aa: SVEGLAGGEANIQY; v_call: TRBV29-1; j_call: TRBJ2-4
cdr3_aa: ASSLGTGSGNTIY; v_call: TRBV9; j_call: TRBJ1-3
cdr3_aa: ASSSQDARY; v_call: TRBV7-9; j_call: TRBJ2-4
cdr3_aa: ASSPHPTGVEAF; v_call: TRBV9; j_call: TRBJ1-1
cdr3_aa: ASSPMGQGAKY; v_call: TRBV18; j_call: TRBJ2-7
cdr3_aa: ASSQEAAQNSNQPQH; v_call: TRBV4-2; j_call: TRBJ1-5
cdr3_aa: ASSPNFGGADTQY; v_call: TRBV19; j_call: TRBJ2-3
cdr3_aa: ASSLGGLYPQETQY; v_call: TRBV7-2; j_call: TRBJ2-5
cdr3_aa: AWSRGASGGETQY; v_call: TRBV30; j_call: TRBJ2-5
cdr3_aa: ASSQNYEQY; v_call: TRBV28; j_call: TRBJ2-7